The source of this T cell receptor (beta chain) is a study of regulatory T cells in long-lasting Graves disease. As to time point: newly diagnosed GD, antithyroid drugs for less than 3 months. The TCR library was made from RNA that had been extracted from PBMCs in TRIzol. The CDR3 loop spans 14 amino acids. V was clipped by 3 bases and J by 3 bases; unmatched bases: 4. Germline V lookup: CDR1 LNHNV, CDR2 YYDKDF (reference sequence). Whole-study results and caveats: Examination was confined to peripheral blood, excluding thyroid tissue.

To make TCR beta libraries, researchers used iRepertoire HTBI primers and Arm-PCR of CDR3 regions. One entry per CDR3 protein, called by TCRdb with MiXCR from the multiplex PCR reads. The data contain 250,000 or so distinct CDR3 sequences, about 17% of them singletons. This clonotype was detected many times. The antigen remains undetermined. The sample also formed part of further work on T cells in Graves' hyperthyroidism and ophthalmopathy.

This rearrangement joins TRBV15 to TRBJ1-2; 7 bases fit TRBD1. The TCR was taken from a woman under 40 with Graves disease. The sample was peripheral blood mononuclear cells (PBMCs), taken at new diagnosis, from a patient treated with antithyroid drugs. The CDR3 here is CATSRKGGDYGYTF. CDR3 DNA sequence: TGTGCCACCAGCAGGAAAGGGGGCGACTATGGCTACACCTTC. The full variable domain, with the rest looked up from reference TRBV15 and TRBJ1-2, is DAMVIQNPRYQVTQFGKPVTLSCSQTLNHNVMYWYQQKSSQAPKLLFHYYDKDFNNEADTPDNFQSRRPNTSFCFLDIRSPGLGDTAMYLCATSRKGGDYGYTFGSGTRLTVV.